This T cell receptor beta chain was profiled in a study of T-cell reconstitution after alpha-beta-depleted transplantation in children. The authors prepared the TCRbeta library with unique molecular identifiers. MiXCR was run by TCRdb on the PCR reads, yielding one entry per CDR3 protein. The repertoire has 300,000 to 400,000 distinct CDR3 sequences, roughly 15% of them found once; the top ten carry around 38%. Overall study results and limits: Day-60 TCRbeta diversity that was high in some patients was derived from surviving recipient T cells and thymic progenitors. Counts and diversity of T cells one year after transplant came mostly from newly produced T cells. Reportedly, roughly two months post-transplant, alpha-beta T cells arose from several hundred expanded graft clones.

The V and J ends lost 0 bases and 2 bases respectively, with 8 bases between them. The CDR3 is 14 residues long. From germline, CDR1 is SGDLS and CDR2 YYNGEE. In the case of this clonotype: Its antigen is not known.

The sequence was obtained from a male patient aged 2 to 10 who had a stem cell transplant for acute lymphoblastic leukemia, so the T cells may come from the graft donor. Sequenced here: PBMCs, mostly from graft donor cells, sampled 360 days after TCRalphabeta/CD19-depleted stem cell transplant. The genes are TRBV9 and TRBJ1-1; D is uncertain. The CDR3 loop reads CASSVVEGNTEAFF. As DNA, the CDR3 is TGTGCCAGCAGCGTAGTTGAGGGTAACACTGAAGCTTTCTTT.